This T cell receptor (beta chain) was identified in a study of T cell responses to AZD1222 COVID-19 vaccine. Study-wide points: At study baseline, merely about 6 AZD1222 recipients were seropositive.

The germline gives CDR1 MGHRA, CDR2 YSYEKL. V shed 0 bases and J shed 4 bases, with 10 bases lying between them. This CDR3 is built from 15 residues. Sequencing was performed with immunoSEQ multiplex PCR; in TCRdb, only in-frame clones are kept and a portion is missing. The data show more than 95,000 clones, 88% seen once. In regard to this clone: No antigen is known for it.

Sequencing used peripheral blood, obtained on day 0 of AZD1222 vaccination. The chain is built from TRBV4-1 and TRBJ1-5; no reliable D call. The origin of this receptor is an adult in good health. The CDR3 loop reads CASSQDGGWNQPQHF. Written as DNA, the CDR3 is TGCGCCAGCAGCCAAGACGGAGGTTGGAATCAGCCCCAGCATTTT.